This entry features one T cell receptor beta chain sequence. Antigen unknown. The sample originates from a study of OX40 agonist ivuxolimab in advanced cancers. Across the study: Those enrolled were 80% to 85% male, with a mean age of about 60 years and ages from 23 to 79.

The CDR3 is made up of 13 amino acids. Germline loops: CDR1 MNHEY, CDR2 SVGAGI. The V and J ends lost 0 bases and 2 bases respectively, with 5 bases between them. Repertoires were generated with immunoSEQ multiplex PCR, while TCRdb's copy carries only in-frame clones and drops some. This table holds about 82,000 clones, roughly nine tenths found once. Study-level results: Compared with CD4+, CD8+ T cells on average had more expanded clones.

With baseline, cycle 4 day 1, and cycle 7 day 1 as timepoints, blood was sampled. The sample was CD4+ or CD8+ T cells sorted from blood, taken in a trial of the OX40 agonist ivuxolimab. The clonotype comes from an adult with an advanced solid tumor such as melanoma, head and neck, liver or kidney cancer. The J gene is TRBJ2-7, the V gene TRBV6-5; D could derive from TRBD1 or TRBD2 (5 bases each). This CDR3 reads CASSYSGAYEQYF. DNA for the CDR3: TGTGCCAGCAGTTACTCGGGGGCCTACGAGCAGTACTTC.